The 21 T cell receptor beta chains below were found in one sample sequenced in a study of blood T cell repertoires in COVID-19. Profiling relied on immunoSEQ multiplex PCR, and the TCRdb table lists in-frame clones only, not all of them. Of around 700,000 clones in the sample, more than 80% were seen once. The sample was peripheral blood. Receptors originate from a woman between 18 and 29 years old with acute or convalescent COVID-19.

The chain combines TRBV29-1 with TRBJ2-1; D gene uncertain. The CDR3 spans 10 residues. In germline, CDR1 is SQVTM, CDR2 ANQGSEA. Trimming took off 4 bases at V and 9 bases at J, with 7 bases between the two ends. The CDR3 protein is CSVVFSEQFF. For the CDR3, the DNA is TGCAGCGTTGTCTTCTCTGAGCAGTTCTTC.

The J gene is TRBJ1-2, the V gene TRBV28, with unresolved D. The germline V and J ends were trimmed by 6 bases and 4 bases, with 9 bases remaining between them. Germline assignment: CDR1 MDHEN and CDR2 SYDVKM. The CDR3 covers 12 residues. The CDR3 coding sequence is TGTGCCAGCAGGGGGAGCGGCTATGGCTACACCTTC. Amino acid sequence: CASRGSGYGYTF.

Here the CDR3 reads CASSLEDSYGYTF. In DNA form, the CDR3 reads TGTGCCAGCAGCCTAGAAGACAGCTATGGCTACACCTTC. The chain is built from TRBV3-1 (or the pseudogene TRBV3-2) and TRBJ1-2; a possible D gene is TRBD1 (5 bases). The CDR3 is 13 amino acids. Germline V lookup: CDR1 LGHDT, CDR2 YNNKEL (reference sequence). V gave up 4 bases and J gave up 4 bases, with 10 bases separating them.

The V gene is TRBV7-3, the J gene TRBJ2-1, with D maybe TRBD2 (5 bases). Trimming took off 5 bases at V and 9 bases at J, with 11 bases between the two ends. This CDR3 contains 12 residues. Germline assignment: CDR1 SGHTA and CDR2 FQGTGA. CDR3 DNA: TGTGCCAGCAGCCAAGCACTAGGTGAGCAGTTCTTC. Translation: CASSQALGEQFF.

This chain uses TRBV6-5 with TRBJ1-1; 9 bases map to TRBD1. CDR1 is MNHEY, CDR2 SVGAGI, per germline. The CDR3 is made up of 14 amino acids. V was clipped by 7 bases and J by 2 bases; unmatched bases: 5. CDR3 nucleotide sequence: TGTGCCAGCATCCGGACAGGGGCAAACACTGAAGCTTTCTTT. Translation: CASIRTGANTEAFF.

The gene calls are TRBV29-1 and TRBJ1-3, with D uncertain. With 1 base removed from V and 0 bases from J, the gap between germline ends came to 4 bases. Germline V CDR1 and CDR2: SQVTM, ANQGSEA. The CDR3 is made up of 13 amino acids. The CDR3 sequence: CSVEAGSGNTIYF. CDR3 DNA: TGCAGCGTTGAAGCGGGCTCTGGAAACACCATATATTTT. Drawing the rest from reference TRBV29-1 and TRBJ1-3, the complete variable domain is SAVISQKPSRDICQRGTSLTIQCQVDSQVTMMFWYRQQPGQSLTLIATANQGSEATYESGFVIDKFPISRPNLTFSTLTVSNMSPEDSSIYLCSVEAGSGNTIYFGEGSWLTVV.

The chain is built from TRBV9 and TRBJ1-2, with 8 positions matching TRBD1. J lost 8 bases, V lost 0 bases, and 9 bases had no gene match. The germline V gene encodes CDR1 SGDLS and CDR2 YYNGEE. This CDR3 is 15 amino acids long. CDR3 coding DNA: TGTGCCAGCAGCGTAGAGTGGGACAGGACGGGGGGCTACACCTTC. Translation: CASSVEWDRTGGYTF.

This chain uses TRBV28 with TRBJ1-2; D is ambiguous. The CDR3 runs 12 residues. The germline V gene encodes CDR1 MDHEN and CDR2 SYDVKM. Deletions cut 11 bases from V and 0 bases from J, with 10 bases between. DNA for the CDR3: TGTGCCGCGTCGCAATCTAACTATGGCTACACCTTC. It is translated as CAASQSNYGYTF.

This sequence joins TRBV7-9 and TRBJ2-7, with D perhaps TRBD2 (6 bases). Germline V gene sequence: CDR1 SEHNR, CDR2 FQNEAQ (reference sequence). The CDR3 runs to 14 residues. V lost 2 bases, J lost 7 bases, and 15 bases lay in between. CDR3 amino acids: CASSLKVQAGEQYF. CDR3 DNA sequence: TGTGCCAGCAGCTTAAAGGTCCAGGCGGGGGAGCAGTACTTC. Full variable domain (remainder filled in from reference TRBV7-9 and TRBJ2-7): DTGVSQNPRHKITKRGQNVTFRCDPISEHNRLYWYRQTLGQGPEFLTYFQNEAQLEKSRLLSDRFSAERPKGSFSTLEIQRTEQGDSAMYLCASSLKVQAGEQYFGPGTRLTVT.

The chain carries TRBV7-2 and TRBJ1-3, with D unresolved. Trimming pared 4 bases from V and 4 bases from J, leaving 14 bases between. The germline V gene has CDR1 SGHTA and CDR2 FQGNSA. The CDR3 covers 15 residues. This CDR3 reads CASSSHPILGNTIYF. For the CDR3, the DNA is TGTGCCAGCAGCTCCCATCCGATACTCGGAAACACCATATATTTT.

The rearrangement uses TRBV30 and TRBJ1-2, with D maybe TRBD1 (5 bases). Trimming took 1 base from V and 8 from J, leaving 17 bases between them. The CDR3 covers 14 residues. Germline CDR1 and CDR2: GTSNPN and SVGIG (reference sequence). This CDR3 is CAWSENRGLRGYTF. CDR3 DNA: TGTGCCTGGAGTGAAAATCGGGGGTTGAGGGGCTACACCTTC.

The V and J genes are TRBV28 and TRBJ1-3; D is perhaps TRBD1 (5 bases). V was pared by 3 bases and J by 0 bases, with 6 bases between. The length of the CDR3 is 14 residues. Germline CDR1 is MDHEN and CDR2 is SYDVKM. The CDR3 sequence is CASSLQGSGNTIYF. The CDR3 nucleotides read TGTGCCAGCAGTTTGCAGGGCTCTGGAAACACCATATATTTT.

A remark on this clone: The same CDR3 can be traced to other DNA sequences in this sample. CDR3 nucleotide sequence: TGTGCCAGCAGCCCCGGGGGGTCTGGAAACACCATATATTTT. It is translated as CASSPGGSGNTIYF. The genes are TRBV9 and TRBJ1-3; D might be TRBD1 (5 bases). Trimming pared 4 bases from V and 1 base from J, leaving 9 bases between. Per the germline V gene, CDR1 is SGDLS and CDR2 is YYNGEE. This CDR3 has 14 residues. The full variable domain, completed using reference TRBV9 and TRBJ1-3, is DSGVTQTPKHLITATGQRVTLRCSPRSGDLSVYWYQQSLDQGLQFLIQYYNGEERAKGNILERFSAQQFPDLHSELNLSSLELGDSALYFCASSPGGSGNTIYFGEGSWLTVV.

The gene calls are TRBV5-1 and TRBJ2-2; no clear D gene. V gave up 3 bases and J gave up 6 bases, with 12 bases separating them. Germline CDR1 SGHRS, CDR2 YFSETQ. The CDR3 runs 14 residues. The CDR3 reads CASSSFPGSGELFF. The CDR3 region has the DNA TGCGCCAGCAGCTCCTTCCCCGGGTCCGGGGAGCTGTTTTTT. Variable domain in full (rest from reference TRBV5-1 and TRBJ2-2): KAGVTQTPRYLIKTRGQQVTLSCSPISGHRSVSWYQQTPGQGLQFLFEYFSETQRNKGNFPGRFSGRQFSNSRSEMNVSTLELGDSALYLCASSSFPGSGELFFGEGSRLTVL.

In its sample, this clone was seen many times. The rearrangement uses TRBV7-6 and TRBJ2-7, with D possibly matching TRBD1 (5 bases). V lost 4 bases to trimming and J lost 3 bases, with 16 bases between them. Germline loops: CDR1 SGHVS, CDR2 FNYEAQ. The CDR3 extends over 15 amino acids. Here the CDR3 DNA reads TGTGCCAGCAGCTACTATCGGACAAGGAACTACGAGCAGTACTTC. This gives the protein CASSYYRTRNYEQYF.

The chain joins TRBV7-2 to TRBJ1-5, with D perhaps matching TRBD1 (6 bases). Trimming cost V 1 base and J 5 bases, with 12 bases left between them. Germline V gene data show CDR1 as SGHTA and CDR2 as FQGNSA. This CDR3 is 15 amino acids long. The CDR3 DNA is TGTGCCAGCAGCTTAGTTGGGACACCTTATCAGCCCCAGCATTTT. It is translated as CASSLVGTPYQPQHF.

This rearrangement joins TRBV18 to TRBJ2-7; D gene uncertain. Trimming left V 1 base short and J 5 bases short, with 9 bases between. This CDR3 region has 13 residues. Germline V gene sequence: CDR1 KGHSH, CDR2 LQKENI. DNA of the CDR3: TGTGCCAGCTCACCACGACTTTGGGACGAGCAGTACTTC. Translated, it gives CASSPRLWDEQYF. Variable domain in full (rest from reference TRBV18 and TRBJ2-7): NAGVMQNPRHLVRRRGQEARLRCSPMKGHSHVYWYRQLPEEGLKFMVYLQKENIIDESGMPKERFSAEFPKEGPSILRIQQVVRGDSAAYFCASSPRLWDEQYFGPGTRLTVT.

The chain employs TRBV5-8 and TRBJ1-1; 8 bases match TRBD1. Trimming removed 0 bases from V and 0 bases from J; junction bases left unmatched: 10. CDR1 is SGHTS, CDR2 YDEGEE, per germline. The CDR3 sequence is 18 residues long. For the CDR3, the DNA is TGTGCCAGCAGCTTGGGTTACGACAGGGGACGCTTGAACACTGAAGCTTTCTTT. Its translation: CASSLGYDRGRLNTEAFF. Variable domain in full (rest from reference TRBV5-8 and TRBJ1-1): EAGVTQSPTHLIKTRGQQATLRCSPISGHTSVYWYQQALGLGLQFLLWYDEGEERNRGNFPPRFSGRQFPNYSSELNVNALELEDSALYLCASSLGYDRGRLNTEAFFGQGTRLTVV.

The CDR3 region is CASMGGAASNQPQHF. In DNA, the CDR3 is TGTGCCAGCATGGGGGGGGCGGCTAGCAATCAGCCCCAGCATTTT. The V gene is TRBV6-5, the J gene TRBJ1-5, with D possibly matching TRBD1 (6 bases). This CDR3 spans 15 amino acids. Trimming took off 7 bases at V and 0 bases at J, with 13 bases between the two ends. CDR1 MNHEY and CDR2 SVGAGI come from the germline V gene.

Note on this clone: The sample holds other DNA sequences that translate to the same CDR3. The rearrangement uses TRBV4-1 and TRBJ1-5, with unresolved D. Germline lookup yields CDR1 MGHRA and CDR2 YSYEKL. V lost 0 bases and J 1 base, leaving 7 bases between the germline ends. This CDR3 is 15 amino acids long. CDR3 nucleotides: TGCGCCAGCAGCCAAGATCGAGGGAGCAATCAGCCCCAGCATTTT. Residues: CASSQDRGSNQPQHF.

V is TRBV27 and J is TRBJ1-4; a possible D gene is TRBD1 (6 bases). V was cut by 5 bases and J by 8 bases, with 21 bases left in between. The CDR3 runs 16 residues. Germline V lookup: CDR1 MNHEY, CDR2 SMNVEV (reference sequence). CDR3 sequence: CASSDEGGRWTEKLFF. For the CDR3, the DNA is TGTGCCAGCAGTGACGAGGGGGGGCGATGGACGGAAAAACTGTTTTTT.